This T cell receptor (beta chain) originates from a study of early T cells in non-severe SARS-CoV-2 infection. Study-wide background: RNA in bulk from unsorted whole blood was sequenced, and chains were unpaired.

V lost 4 bases to trimming and J lost 4 bases, with 12 bases between them. The CDR3 covers 14 residues. Germline V gives CDR1 KGHDR, CDR2 SFDVKD. In the library, individual cDNA molecules carried attached unique molecular identifiers. TCRdb analysed the 5' RACE reads with MiXCR anew, one entry per CDR3 protein. The sample carries about 46,000 distinct CDR3 sequences, roughly 5.7% recorded once. Findings and caveats of the study: Private and CD4 specificities were missed by VDJdb matching, skewed to anti-spike CD8.

This clonotype was observed many times. What it binds is unknown. This sequence originates from an adult who was a healthcare worker with PCR-confirmed SARS-CoV-2 infection or an uninfected control (not recorded which). The V gene is TRBV24-1, the J gene TRBJ1-1, with a possible D match to TRBD1 (6 bases). Sequenced here: whole blood, sampled at baseline. CDR3 protein: CATSDSTGGTEAFF. CDR3 coding DNA: TGTGCCACCAGTGACTCGACAGGCGGCACTGAAGCTTTCTTT.